This T cell receptor (beta chain) was identified in a study of blood T cells in healthy people across ages. Across the study: About one barcoded beta molecule per two T cells came from capture by template switching.

The CDR3 is made up of 18 amino acids. Germline V gene lookup returns CDR1 LNHNV and CDR2 YYDKDF (reference sequence). Trimming took 0 bases from V and 2 from J; bases not matched to a gene: 8. Each sample gave at least 6.5 million isolated PBMCs. Study-wide results and caveats: Greater diversity and more naive CD4+ cells were seen in long-lived donors than in aged donors.

This clonotype was recorded a few times. Its antigen is not identified. Sample-barcoded 5' priming and a J-beta primer mix drove a second PCR of roughly 7 to 11 cycles. Each of the samples gave a minimum of 2.5 million paired-end reads that contained CDR3. From the 5' RACE reads, TCRdb called clonotypes with MiXCR, one entry per CDR3 protein. The sample carries about 580,000 distinct CDR3 sequences, around 50% recorded once. V gene TRBV15 combines with J gene TRBJ2-5, with TRBD2 identical over 11 bases. The source material was blood. The receptor was isolated from a man older than 75 in good health. The CDR3 nucleotides read TGTGCCACCAGCAGAGATCGCTGGCTAGCGGGGGGTCAAGAGACCCAGTACTTC. Protein sequence: CATSRDRWLAGGQETQYF.